Below are 30 T cell receptor beta chains sequenced from a single sample in a study of control samples from healthy donors and cancer patients. Here immunoSEQ multiplex PCR was the method, and the copy in TCRdb shows in-frame clones only, minus some. The sample contains about 120,000 clones, 88% of which appear only once. The specimen sequenced was blood. These receptors all come from a man in his forties in good health.

This clone was seen only a few times. This same CDR3 is encoded by further DNA sequences in the sample. The V and J genes are TRBV19 and TRBJ2-7; the match to TRBD1 covers 11 bases. Germline V CDR1 and CDR2: LNHDA, SQIVND (reference sequence). V shed 3 bases and J 4 bases; nucleotides not matched to a gene: 2. This CDR3 contains 14 residues. The CDR3 bases are TGTGCCAGTAGTATCCGGGACAGGGGGTACGAGCAGTACTTC. It specifies CASSIRDRGYEQYF.

This clone was counted a single time. This chain joins TRBV9 and TRBJ1-4; 12 positions agree with TRBD1. Germline V CDR1 and CDR2: SGDLS, YYNGEE. The CDR3 runs to 15 residues. After removal of 2 bases from V and 5 bases from J, the junction contained 1 base not matched to a gene. The CDR3, as DNA: TGTGCCAGCAGCGTTGGGACAGGGGGCAATGAAAAACTGTTTTTT. This translates into CASSVGTGGNEKLFF.

The CDR3 spells CSVVRLAGGPYNEQFF. CDR3 sequence (DNA): TGCAGCGTTGTGAGACTAGCGGGGGGCCCATACAATGAGCAGTTCTTC. This sequence joins TRBV29-1 and TRBJ2-1; 13 bases fit TRBD2. Per germline, CDR1 SQVTM and CDR2 ANQGSEA. This CDR3 is built from 16 residues. The V segment lost 4 bases and the J segment 4 bases; nucleotides outside the gene matches: 7.

The chain uses TRBV18 and TRBJ2-7; D might be TRBD1 or TRBD2, each matching 5 bases. CDR3 length: 13 residues. The germline V gene has CDR1 KGHSH and CDR2 LQKENI. V was clipped by 3 bases and J by 7 bases, with 13 bases between them. The CDR3 DNA sequence: TGTGCCAGCTCACCGACAGTGACGGGGGAGCAGTACTTC. It codes for CASSPTVTGEQYF.

The V call is TRBV2, the J call TRBJ2-5; 8 bases line up with TRBD2. The germline gives CDR1 SNHLY, CDR2 FYNNEI. This CDR3 is built from 16 residues. After removal of 4 bases from V and 1 base from J, the junction contained 8 bases not matched to a gene. For the CDR3, the DNA is TGTGCCAGCAGTGGTGTAAAGCGGGGGCCCCAAGAGACCCAGTACTTC. It yields the protein CASSGVKRGPQETQYF.

J is TRBJ1-5 and V is TRBV6-6; 7 bases are a match to TRBD1. Germline V gene data show CDR1 as MNHNY and CDR2 as SVGAGI (reference sequence). Trimming at V came to 7 bases and at J to 7 bases, leaving 7 bases not matched to a gene. There are 13 residues in the CDR3. The CDR3 DNA is TGTGCCAGCACGGGACAGAGCACACAGCCCCAGCATTTT. This translates into CASTGQSTQPQHF.

The rearrangement joins TRBV29-1 to TRBJ1-1; D possibly corresponds to TRBD1 (5 bases). The germline V and J ends were trimmed by 4 bases and 4 bases, with 10 bases remaining between them. CDR1 and CDR2 from the germline V gene are SQVTM and ANQGSEA. CDR3 size: 12 residues. For the CDR3, the DNA is TGCAGCGTTGGGGGGTCAACCACTGAAGCTTTCTTT. It specifies CSVGGSTTEAFF.

This chain connects TRBV6-1 to TRBJ1-1; D is unclear. V was cut by 7 bases and J by 0 bases, with 9 bases left in between. The CDR3 has 13 amino acids. Per the germline V gene, CDR1 is MNHNS and CDR2 is SASEGT. CDR3: CASTPTVNTEAFF. The CDR3 region has the DNA TGTGCCAGCACCCCTACCGTGAACACTGAAGCTTTCTTT.

This chain links TRBV11-2 with TRBJ2-3; D might be TRBD1 or TRBD2, each matching 5 bases. The germline V and J ends were trimmed by 5 bases and 4 bases, with 19 bases remaining between them. CDR1 SGHAT and CDR2 FQNNGV come from the germline V gene. The CDR3 totals 16 residues. In DNA form, the CDR3 reads TGTGCCAGCAGCGCACATCCCGGGACCCAGGCAGATACGCAGTATTTT. Protein: CASSAHPGTQADTQYF.

The chain uses TRBV19 and TRBJ1-4, with 10 bases lining up with TRBD1. The junction had 5 bases not matched to a gene; V was cut back by 6 bases and J by 7 bases. Germline V gene sequence: CDR1 LNHDA, CDR2 SQIVND (reference sequence). The CDR3 extends over 14 amino acids. The chain's CDR3 is CASRDRGLPEKLFF. Written as DNA, the CDR3 is TGTGCCAGTAGAGACAGGGGGCTCCCTGAAAAACTGTTTTTT.

V usage is TRBV6-5 and J usage is TRBJ1-3, with TRBD1 matching over 7 bases. Germline V gene sequence: CDR1 MNHEY, CDR2 SVGAGI. The V segment lost 6 bases and the J segment 6 bases; nucleotides outside the gene matches: 8. This CDR3 is 14 amino acids long. The CDR3 loop reads CASRGDRSSNTIYF. The CDR3 DNA reads TGTGCCAGCAGAGGGGACAGATCTTCAAACACCATATATTTT.

This clone appeared once. The chain links TRBV6-4 to TRBJ2-1; the match to TRBD2 covers 10 bases. V shed 5 bases and J 4 bases; nucleotides not matched to a gene: 5. Germline V gene lookup returns CDR1 MRHNA and CDR2 SNTAGT. The CDR3 runs to 15 residues. CDR3 coding DNA: TGTGCCAGCAGTTCTAGCGGGGGTCGGTACAATGAGCAGTTCTTC. This codes for CASSSSGGRYNEQFF.

V is TRBV6-5 and J is TRBJ1-1; D is perhaps TRBD1 (6 bases). Germline loops: CDR1 MNHEY, CDR2 SVGAGI. This CDR3 contains 15 residues. V lost 5 bases and J 9 bases, leaving 22 bases between the germline ends. CDR3 nucleotide sequence: TGTGCCAGCAGTCCCGATACAGGGAGACAGTTTCAAGCTTTCTTT. Translating gives CASSPDTGRQFQAFF.

The V gene is TRBV19, the J gene TRBJ2-7; D not resolved. Germline CDR1 and CDR2: LNHDA and SQIVND (reference sequence). With 2 bases removed from V and 4 bases from J, the gap between germline ends came to 12 bases. CDR3 length equals 14 residues. CDR3 protein: CASSISPGHYEQYF. CDR3 in DNA: TGTGCCAGTAGTATATCTCCTGGCCATTACGAGCAGTACTTC.

This clone was detected only a few times. This chain links TRBV24-1 with TRBJ2-7; 9 positions agree with TRBD1. This CDR3 contains 14 residues. Germline V CDR1 and CDR2: KGHDR, SFDVKD. The V and J ends lost 3 bases and 5 bases, in that order; junction bases with no gene match: 4. CDR3: CATSDPTGGHEQYF. The CDR3 region has the DNA TGTGCCACCAGTGATCCGACAGGGGGGCACGAGCAGTACTTC.

This clone has just a few counts. This chain uses TRBV3-1 (or the pseudogene TRBV3-2) with TRBJ1-5; D not certain. V lost 0 bases and J lost 0, with 9 bases in between. The germline gives CDR1 LGHDT, CDR2 YNNKEL (reference sequence). CDR3 length: 16 amino acids. In DNA, the CDR3 is TGTGCCAGCAGCCAAGATCTACCGATTAGCAATCAGCCCCAGCATTTT. Its translation is CASSQDLPISNQPQHF.

The chain recombines TRBV6-5 with TRBJ1-3; no clear D gene. Trimming removed 6 bases at V and 0 bases at J, with 12 bases between. The germline V gene has CDR1 MNHEY and CDR2 SVGAGI. The CDR3 runs 15 residues. As DNA, the CDR3 is TGTGCCAGCAGGCTCGGGGTTTACTCTGGAAACACCATATATTTT. This translates into CASRLGVYSGNTIYF.

The chain employs TRBV5-1 and TRBJ1-2, with D hard to call. Germline V gene sequence: CDR1 SGHRS, CDR2 YFSETQ. The CDR3 extends over 13 amino acids. V was pared by 3 bases and J by 6 bases, with 12 bases between. CDR3 sequence: CASSSPKGNGYTF. The CDR3 DNA reads as TGCGCCAGCAGCTCCCCAAAGGGAAATGGCTACACCTTC.

The V and J genes are TRBV12-5 and TRBJ2-1; weak D call: TRBD2 (6 bases). V lost 6 bases to trimming and J lost 12 bases, with 15 bases between them. This CDR3 comprises 12 residues. Germline CDR1 reads LGHNT; CDR2 reads FRNRAP. The CDR3 region has the DNA TGTGCTAGTGGACAGATGGGGGGTTGGCAGTTCTTC. This translates into CASGQMGGWQFF.

This clone has only one observation. The rearrangement joins TRBV24-1 to TRBJ1-4; D possibly corresponds to TRBD1 (5 bases). Germline CDR1 is KGHDR and CDR2 is SFDVKD. The CDR3 is 13 residues long. Trimming took off 7 bases at V and 4 bases at J, with 9 bases between the two ends. CDR3 sequence: CATSDSLNEKLFF. The DNA of the CDR3 is TGTGCCACCAGCGACAGTCTTAATGAAAAACTGTTTTTT.

CDR3 sequence (DNA): TGTGCCAGCAGTTCAACATCGGGACAGGGTTACTCACCCCTCCACTTT. This translates into CASSSTSGQGYSPLHF. The V call is TRBV27, the J call TRBJ1-6; 9 nucleotides match TRBD1. V trimming: 4 bases; J trimming: 10 bases; junction bases outside the gene matches: 11. The CDR3 has 16 residues. CDR1 MNHEY and CDR2 SMNVEV come from the germline V gene (reference sequence).

J is TRBJ2-5 and V is TRBV29-1; possible D gene TRBD1, 5 bases. Germline V gene lookup returns CDR1 SQVTM and CDR2 ANQGSEA. The V gene lost 2 bases and the J gene lost 5 bases, with 12 bases spanning the gap. The CDR3 totals 13 residues. The CDR3: CSVERGVGETQYF. DNA of the CDR3: TGCAGCGTTGAAAGGGGTGTCGGGGAGACCCAGTACTTC. Using reference TRBV29-1 and TRBJ2-5 for the parts outside the CDR3, the full variable domain is SAVISQKPSRDICQRGTSLTIQCQVDSQVTMMFWYRQQPGQSLTLIATANQGSEATYESGFVIDKFPISRPNLTFSTLTVSNMSPEDSSIYLCSVERGVGETQYFGPGTRLLVL.

This chain joins TRBV6-5 and TRBJ2-1, with 9 bases identical to TRBD1. The trim removed 6 bases at V and 5 bases at J, leaving 8 bases unmatched. Germline CDR1 and CDR2: MNHEY and SVGAGI. The CDR3 runs to 15 residues. The DNA of the CDR3 is TGTGCCAGCAGCCCGACCGGGACAGGGAACAATGAGCAGTTCTTC. Translation gives CASSPTGTGNNEQFF.

The J gene is TRBJ2-7, the V gene TRBV30, with 7 bases fitting TRBD1. The CDR3 covers 12 residues. CDR1 is GTSNPN and CDR2 is SVGIG in the germline V gene (reference sequence). V gave up 5 bases and J gave up 1 base; unmatched junction bases: 2. The CDR3 DNA sequence: TGTGCCTGGCAGGGGGAGTCCTACGAGCAGTACTTC. Translation gives CAWQGESYEQYF.

This chain joins TRBV6-5 and TRBJ1-6; TRBD1 matches at 7 bases. The CDR3 totals 14 residues. Germline CDR1 and CDR2: MNHEY and SVGAGI. Unmatched junction bases numbered 4, after V lost 6 bases and J lost 5 bases. CDR3 residues: CASSPGQHNSPLHF. The CDR3 nucleotides are TGTGCCAGCAGCCCGGGACAGCATAATTCACCCCTCCACTTT.

The V call is TRBV19, the J call TRBJ2-2; D not certain. The germline gives CDR1 LNHDA, CDR2 SQIVND (reference sequence). The ends were cut back, 6 bases at V and 4 bases at J, with 15 bases in the middle. CDR3 size: 15 residues. CDR3 sequence (DNA): TGTGCCAGTAGACTCGGTGGGGTGGGCACCGGGGAGCTGTTTTTT. Amino acid sequence: CASRLGGVGTGELFF.

The chain links TRBV5-1 to TRBJ2-3, with 12 bases aligning to TRBD2. Germline V gene lookup returns CDR1 SGHRS and CDR2 YFSETQ. J lost 4 bases, V lost 4 bases, and 13 bases had no gene match. This CDR3 is 18 amino acids long. CDR3 nucleotides: TGCGCCAGCAGCGGCTCTAGCGGGGGGGCCTCAGTGTCAGATACGCAGTATTTT. Translated: CASSGSSGGASVSDTQYF.

V and J are TRBV2 and TRBJ1-6; D unclear. CDR1 and CDR2 (germline): SNHLY, FYNNEI. The V and J ends lost 4 bases and 9 bases respectively, with 10 bases between them. The CDR3 sequence is 13 residues long. DNA for the CDR3: TGTGCCAGCAGTGGAATGTTGGCTTCACCCCTCCACTTT. Protein sequence: CASSGMLASPLHF.

The CDR3 coding sequence is TGTGCCAGCAGTGATAGTCTAGCTAATGAAAAACTGTTTTTT. Residues: CASSDSLANEKLFF. The chain uses TRBV25-1 and TRBJ1-4; no clear D. There are 14 residues in the CDR3. Per germline, CDR1 MGHDK and CDR2 SYGVNS. V lost 3 bases, J lost 3 bases, and 8 bases lay in between.

This chain uses TRBV3-1 (or the pseudogene TRBV3-2) with TRBJ1-1; no reliable D call. The CDR3 contains 12 residues. CDR1 and CDR2 (germline): LGHDT, YNNKEL (reference sequence). Between the trimmed V and J ends, which lost 4 bases and 1 base, there was a span of 4 bases. The CDR3 DNA sequence: TGTGCCAGCAGCCGGCCGAACACTGAAGCTTTCTTT. Translation gives CASSRPNTEAFF.